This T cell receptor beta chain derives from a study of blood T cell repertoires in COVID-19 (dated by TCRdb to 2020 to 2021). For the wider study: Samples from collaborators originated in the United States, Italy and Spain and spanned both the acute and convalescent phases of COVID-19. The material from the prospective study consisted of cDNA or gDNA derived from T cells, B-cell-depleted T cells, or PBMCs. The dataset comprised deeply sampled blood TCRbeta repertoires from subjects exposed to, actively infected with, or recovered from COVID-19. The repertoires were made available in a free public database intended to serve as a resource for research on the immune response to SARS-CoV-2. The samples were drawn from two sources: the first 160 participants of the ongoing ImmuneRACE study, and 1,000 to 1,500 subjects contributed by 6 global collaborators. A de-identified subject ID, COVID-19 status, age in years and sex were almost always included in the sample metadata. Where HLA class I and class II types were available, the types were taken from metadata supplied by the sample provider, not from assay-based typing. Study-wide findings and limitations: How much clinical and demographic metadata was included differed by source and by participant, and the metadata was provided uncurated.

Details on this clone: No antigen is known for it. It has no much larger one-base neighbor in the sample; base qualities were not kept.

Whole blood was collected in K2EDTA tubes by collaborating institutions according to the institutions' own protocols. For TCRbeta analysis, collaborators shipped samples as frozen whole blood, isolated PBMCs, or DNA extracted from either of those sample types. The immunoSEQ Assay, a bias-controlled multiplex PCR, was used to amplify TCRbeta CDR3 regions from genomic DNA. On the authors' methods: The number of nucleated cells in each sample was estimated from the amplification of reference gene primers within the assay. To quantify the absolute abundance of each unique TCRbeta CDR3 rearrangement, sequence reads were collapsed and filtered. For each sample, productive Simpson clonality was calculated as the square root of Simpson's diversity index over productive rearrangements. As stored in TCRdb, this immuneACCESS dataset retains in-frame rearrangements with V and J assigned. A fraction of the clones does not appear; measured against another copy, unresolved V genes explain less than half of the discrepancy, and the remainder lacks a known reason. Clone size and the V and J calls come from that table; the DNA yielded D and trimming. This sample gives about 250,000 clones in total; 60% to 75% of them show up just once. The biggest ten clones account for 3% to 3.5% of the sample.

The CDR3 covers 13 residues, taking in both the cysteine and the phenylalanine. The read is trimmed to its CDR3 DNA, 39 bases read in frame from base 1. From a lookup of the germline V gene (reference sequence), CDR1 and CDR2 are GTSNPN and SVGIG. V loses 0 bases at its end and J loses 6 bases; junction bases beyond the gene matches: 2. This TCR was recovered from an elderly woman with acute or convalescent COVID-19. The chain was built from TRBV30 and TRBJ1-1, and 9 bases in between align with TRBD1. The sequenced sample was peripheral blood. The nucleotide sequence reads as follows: TGTGCCTGGAGTGTGGGACAGGGAGCTGAAGCTTTCTTT. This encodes CAWSVGQGAEAFF.